This is a list of T cell receptor beta chains from one sample in a study of human T cells and chemical hapten exposure. TCRdb recomputed calls from the RACE reads with MiXCR, one row per CDR3 protein. The table has 80,000 to 95,000 distinct CDR3 sequences, approximately 10% seen once. The material was whole blood, obtained in connection with sensitization to the hapten diphenylcyclopropenone (DPC). The receptors originated from a man aged 40-55 years with alopecia areata. Some clones in this sample may be carry-over from other donors' samples. CDR3s include the opening cysteine and the closing phenylalanine or tryptophan. D genes are given only for firm matches. Rows give clone size only sometimes, using once, few, many, or a class for an expanded clone.

>TRBD2|TRBJ2-5|TRBV14|few
TGTGCCAGCAGCCATGCGGAGGGTCTAGCGGGAATTGGAGAGACCCAGTACTTC
CASSHAEGLAGIGETQYF
>TRBD2|TRBJ2-1|TRBV20-1|.
TGCAGTGCTCCAATAGGGTTTAGCGGGAGGCAGCGATTCAATGAGCAGTTCTTC
CSAPIGFSGRQRFNEQFF
>.|TRBJ1-5|TRBV25-1|many
TGTGCCAGCAGTGAATTTGGCGGAAATCAGCCCCAGCATTTT
CASSEFGGNQPQHF
>TRBD2|TRBJ2-6|TRBV6-2/TRBV6-3|.
TGTGCCAGCACCAGACATGCGGGAGCGAGCTCTGGGGCCAACGTCCTGACTTTC
CASTRHAGASSGANVLTF
>.|TRBJ1-1|TRBV7-2|many
TGTGCCAGCAGCTCCCAGCAGAACACTGAAGCTTTCTTT
CASSSQQNTEAFF
>TRBD2|TRBJ2-1|TRBV7-3|few
TGTGCCAGCAGCACGATAGCGGGAGGGGGGGGAAGTGAGCAGTTCTTC
CASSTIAGGGGSEQFF
>.|TRBJ1-4|TRBV7-2|few
TGTGCCAGCAGCTTAGCAGGCGGGTCTACAACTAATGAAAAACTGTTTTTT
CASSLAGGSTTNEKLFF
>TRBD1|TRBJ1-2|TRBV20-1|many
TGCAGTGCTCAGTCCCGGGACAGGGGGCGGCTCGGTGGCTACACCTTC
CSAQSRDRGRLGGYTF
>TRBD2|TRBJ2-7|TRBV20-1|.
TGCAGTGCTAGAGATAGCGTGGCTAGCGGATATTTCTACGAGCAGTACTTC
CSARDSVASGYFYEQYF
>TRBD2|TRBJ2-1|TRBV6-5|.
TGTGCCAGCAGTTACACCGACCTAGCGGGAGCCAGCGGTGAGCAGTTCTTC
CASSYTDLAGASGEQFF
>.|TRBJ2-7|TRBV5-4|.
TGTGCCAGCAACCGCCCCGGCTACGAGCAGTACTTC
CASNRPGYEQYF
>TRBD2|TRBJ2-3|TRBV6-2/TRBV6-3|.
TGTGCCAGCAGTTACCTCGGGACTAGCGGTACAGATACGCAGTATTTT
CASSYLGTSGTDTQYF
>TRBD1|TRBJ1-2|TRBV7-6|.
TGTGCCAGCAGCTTAGTCGCCGGGACAGCGAGTGGCTACACCTTC
CASSLVAGTASGYTF
>.|TRBJ1-2|TRBV20-1|.
TGCAGTGCCCCCTGGGGGGATTGCGACTACACCTTC
CSAPWGDCDYTF